Shown below are 23 T cell receptor beta chains from a single sample sequenced in a study of CD8 T cells in Susac syndrome. Reverse transcription used roughly 0.45 to 1 ug RNA and random hexamers. TCRdb ran MiXCR on the immunoSEQ multiplex PCR reads and lists one entry per CDR3 protein. The table includes fewer than 150,000 distinct CDR3 sequences, 94% detected once. Sequences were obtained from CD8+ T cells from PBMCs. Source of these receptors: a human donor in good health.

The genes are TRBV4-3 and TRBJ2-4; 9 nucleotides match TRBD1. The V segment lost 4 bases and the J segment 1 base; nucleotides outside the gene matches: 5. Per the germline V gene, CDR1 is LGHNA and CDR2 is YSLEER. CDR3 length equals 16 residues. Here the CDR3 DNA reads TGCGCCAGCAGCCTGGGACAGGGAATGGCCAAAAACATTCAGTACTTC. The encoded protein is CASSLGQGMAKNIQYF.

The V call is TRBV30, the J call TRBJ2-5; no clear D. CDR3 size: 14 residues. Germline V lookup: CDR1 GTSNPN, CDR2 SVGIG (reference sequence). Deletions cut 5 bases from V and 1 base from J, with 14 bases between. This CDR3 is CAWFDNLGQETQYF. CDR3 bases: TGTGCCTGGTTTGACAACTTAGGCCAAGAGACCCAGTACTTC.

The J gene is TRBJ2-1, the V gene TRBV11-2; D might be TRBD2 (5 bases). This CDR3 is built from 14 residues. Looked up from germline, CDR1 is SGHAT and CDR2 is FQNNGV. Trimming took 0 bases from V and 4 from J, leaving 7 bases between them. DNA for the CDR3: TGTGCCAGCAGCTTAGAACCGGGGTACAATGAGCAGTTCTTC. As protein: CASSLEPGYNEQFF.

This chain connects TRBV19 to TRBJ1-1; 7 bases line up with TRBD1. CDR1 is LNHDA and CDR2 is SQIVND in the germline V gene (reference sequence). CDR3 length equals 13 residues. V lost 8 bases to trimming and J lost 0 bases; unmatched junction nucleotides: 3. The chain's CDR3 is CASCDRVNTEAFF. The CDR3 DNA follows: TGTGCCAGTTGTGACAGGGTGAACACTGAAGCTTTCTTT.

The chain links TRBV4-2 to TRBJ2-7; 12 bases fit TRBD2. Germline CDR1 LGHNA, CDR2 YNFKEQ. This CDR3 is 17 amino acids long. Trimming cost V 0 bases and J 7 bases; bases outside gene matches: 10. CDR3 nucleotides: TGTGCCAGCAGCCAAGAATGGCTAGCGGGAGGGCCGGGTGAGCAGTACTTC. Translated, it gives CASSQEWLAGGPGEQYF.

The CDR3 spells CASSGRAGEQYF. The CDR3, as DNA: TGTGCCAGCAGCGGGAGGGCGGGCGAGCAGTACTTC. The V and J genes are TRBV27 and TRBJ2-7, with 8 positions matching TRBD2. Germline assignment: CDR1 MNHEY and CDR2 SMNVEV (reference sequence). V was pared by 6 bases and J by 6 bases, with 4 bases of the junction left unmatched. The CDR3 runs 12 residues.

This chain's CDR3 is CASSFLTSGTDTQYF. The DNA of the CDR3 is TGTGCCAGCAGTTTCTTAACTAGCGGGACAGATACGCAGTATTTT. The genes are TRBV27 and TRBJ2-3, with 9 bases fitting TRBD2. J was trimmed by 3 bases and V by 3 bases; bases with no gene match: 4. Germline CDR1 and CDR2: MNHEY and SMNVEV (reference sequence). This CDR3 is built from 15 residues.

The rearrangement links TRBV6-4 to TRBJ2-1; TRBD2 is a possible D gene (5 bases). V lost 3 bases and J lost 0, with 12 bases in between. From germline, CDR1 is MRHNA and CDR2 SNTAGT. The CDR3 covers 16 residues. The CDR3 spells CASSEFTGFSYNEQFF. The CDR3, as DNA: TGTGCCAGCAGTGAGTTCACGGGATTCTCCTACAATGAGCAGTTCTTC.

J is TRBJ1-2 and V is TRBV25-1, with 7 positions matching TRBD1. Germline CDR1 reads MGHDK; CDR2 reads SYGVNS. The CDR3 runs to 21 residues. V lost 0 bases, J lost 7 bases, and 26 bases stayed unmatched. CDR3 residues: CASSEYRSSTRDSPLGGGYTF. The CDR3 coding sequence is TGTGCCAGCAGTGAATATCGTAGCTCTACGCGGGACAGCCCTCTCGGGGGTGGCTACACCTTC.

CDR3 amino acids: CASSYSIVGQGGYTF. The CDR3 coding sequence is TGTGCCAGCAGTTACTCCATTGTCGGACAGGGTGGCTACACCTTC. The J gene is TRBJ1-2, the V gene TRBV6-2 or TRBV6-3; 8 bases align to TRBD1. V was clipped by 0 bases and J by 7 bases; unmatched bases: 7. CDR1 and CDR2 (germline): MNHEY, SVGEGT. The CDR3 length is 15 residues.

This chain links TRBV9 with TRBJ2-3; tentatively, D is TRBD2 (6 bases). The germline V gene has CDR1 SGDLS and CDR2 YYNGEE. This CDR3 contains 16 residues. The germline V and J ends were trimmed by 0 bases and 0 bases, with 11 bases remaining between them. The CDR3 sequence: CASSVVDGGSTDTQYF. The CDR3 nucleotides read TGTGCCAGCAGCGTAGTTGACGGAGGGAGCACAGATACGCAGTATTTT.

This chain joins TRBV29-1 and TRBJ2-1; unclear D gene. Deletions cut 1 base from V and 8 bases from J, with 12 bases between. The CDR3 spans 13 residues. CDR1 is SQVTM, CDR2 ANQGSEA, per germline. CDR3 protein: CSVEAGLGYEQFF. The CDR3 nucleotides read TGCAGCGTTGAAGCGGGCTTAGGCTATGAGCAGTTCTTC.

This chain links TRBV13 with TRBJ2-1; 8 nucleotides match TRBD2. This CDR3 region has 17 residues. The V segment lost 5 bases and the J segment 8 bases; nucleotides outside the gene matches: 17. CDR1 is PRHDT and CDR2 is FYEKMQ in the germline V gene (reference sequence). The CDR3 is CASSPYGVAGTRDEQFF. DNA of the CDR3: TGTGCCAGCAGCCCTTATGGGGTAGCGGGAACTCGGGATGAGCAGTTCTTC.

The V gene is TRBV27, the J gene TRBJ2-7; 10 bases line up with TRBD2. The V segment lost 5 bases and the J segment 5 bases; nucleotides outside the gene matches: 12. The CDR3 spans 16 residues. Germline loops: CDR1 MNHEY, CDR2 SMNVEV (reference sequence). CDR3 region: CASSPLAGGSLDEQYF. The CDR3 DNA follows: TGTGCCAGCAGTCCCTTAGCGGGAGGCTCCTTGGACGAGCAGTACTTC.

The gene calls are TRBV29-1 and TRBJ1-2; D may be TRBD1 (6 bases). CDR1 SQVTM and CDR2 ANQGSEA come from the germline V gene. V was shortened by 0 bases and J by 1 base, with 9 bases between the two germline ends. CDR3 length: 14 residues. CDR3 amino acids: CSVEDEGVNYGYTF. The CDR3 nucleotides are TGCAGCGTTGAAGACGAGGGGGTTAACTATGGCTACACCTTC.

Here the CDR3 DNA reads TGTGCCAGCAGCGCAAAATCCTCTGAAGCTTTCTTT. Amino acid sequence: CASSAKSSEAFF. The chain couples TRBV27 to TRBJ1-1; D gene ambiguous. Between the trimmed V and J ends, which lost 6 bases and 6 bases, there was a span of 11 bases. From germline, CDR1 is MNHEY and CDR2 SMNVEV (reference sequence). CDR3 length equals 12 residues.

The chain joins TRBV30 to TRBJ2-7; no clear D. This CDR3 has 14 residues. Germline CDR1 and CDR2: GTSNPN and SVGIG (reference sequence). The ends were cut back, 0 bases at V and 0 bases at J, with 9 bases in the middle. This CDR3 reads CAWSVPSSSYEQYF. CDR3 nucleotides: TGTGCCTGGAGTGTTCCCAGCAGCTCCTACGAGCAGTACTTC. The full variable domain, its missing parts supplied by reference TRBV30 and TRBJ2-7, is SQTIHQWPATLVQPVGSPLSLECTVEGTSNPNLYWYRQAAGRGLQLLFYSVGIGQISSEVPQNLSASRPQDRQFILSSKKLLLSDSGFYLCAWSVPSSSYEQYFGPGTRLTVT.

This CDR3 is CASSFRSTSYPYEQYF. The CDR3 DNA sequence: TGTGCCAGCAGCTTTCGATCAACTTCCTACCCCTACGAGCAGTACTTC. The rearrangement joins TRBV7-2 to TRBJ2-7; the D is unclear. V was cut by 3 bases and J by 2 bases, with 17 bases left in between. Germline V gives CDR1 SGHTA, CDR2 FQGNSA. The CDR3 spans 16 residues.

V gene TRBV28 combines with J gene TRBJ2-7; D may be TRBD1 (5 bases). Trimming stripped 3 bases from V and 1 base from J, with 16 bases between. CDR3 length: 16 residues. Germline assignment: CDR1 MDHEN and CDR2 SYDVKM. CDR3 in DNA: TGTGCCAGCAGTTTCCCGACAGCCAAGAGGTCCTACGAGCAGTACTTC. Its translation: CASSFPTAKRSYEQYF.

The chain combines TRBV20-1 with TRBJ2-1; D may be TRBD1 (5 bases). Deletions cut 3 bases from V and 9 bases from J, with 18 bases between. CDR3 size: 14 residues. The germline V gene encodes CDR1 DFQATT and CDR2 SNEGSKA (reference sequence). Here the CDR3 DNA reads TGCAGTGCTAGGCAGCTATTGATAGGGGTTGAGCAGTTCTTC. Translated: CSARQLLIGVEQFF.

V gene TRBV4-2 combines with J gene TRBJ2-7; possibly TRBD1 or TRBD2 for D (5 bases each). CDR3 length equals 16 residues. V was shortened by 1 base and J by 1 base, with 14 bases between the two germline ends. Looked up from germline, CDR1 is LGHNA and CDR2 is YNFKEQ. CDR3 in amino acids: CASSQGEGTASYEQYF. The CDR3 DNA reads as TGTGCCAGCAGCCAAGGAGAAGGGACGGCATCCTACGAGCAGTACTTC.

As DNA, the CDR3 is TGTGCCAGCAGCGAAGGGACAGGGGTGAACATTCAGTACTTC. Protein product: CASSEGTGVNIQYF. The gene calls are TRBV9 and TRBJ2-4; 10 bases agree with TRBD1. The CDR3 totals 14 residues. Germline values: CDR1 SGDLS, CDR2 YYNGEE. With V trimmed by 3 bases and J by 7 bases, 4 bases remained unmatched.

The V gene is TRBV28, the J gene TRBJ2-7; D possibly corresponds to TRBD2 (6 bases). The CDR3 spans 14 residues. In germline, CDR1 is MDHEN, CDR2 SYDVKM. Trimming stripped 3 bases from V and 1 base from J, with 10 bases between. In nucleotides, the CDR3 is TGTGCCAGCAGTTTCCTAGGAGGGTCCTACGAGCAGTACTTC. As protein: CASSFLGGSYEQYF.